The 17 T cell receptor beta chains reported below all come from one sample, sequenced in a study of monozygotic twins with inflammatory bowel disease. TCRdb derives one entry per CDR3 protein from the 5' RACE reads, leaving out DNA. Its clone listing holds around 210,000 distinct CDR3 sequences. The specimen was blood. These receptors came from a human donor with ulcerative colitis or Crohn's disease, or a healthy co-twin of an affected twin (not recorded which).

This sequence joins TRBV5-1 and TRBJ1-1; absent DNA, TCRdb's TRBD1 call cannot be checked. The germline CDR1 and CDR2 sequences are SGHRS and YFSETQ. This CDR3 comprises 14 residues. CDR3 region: CASSLRGQGTEAFF.

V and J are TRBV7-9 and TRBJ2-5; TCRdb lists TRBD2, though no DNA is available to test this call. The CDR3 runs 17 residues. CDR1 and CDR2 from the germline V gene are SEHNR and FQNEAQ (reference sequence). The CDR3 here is CASSLVGGLAPQETQYF.

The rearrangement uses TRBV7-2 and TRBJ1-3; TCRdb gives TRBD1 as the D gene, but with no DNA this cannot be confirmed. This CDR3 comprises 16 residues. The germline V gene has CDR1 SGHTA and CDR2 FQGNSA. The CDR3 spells CASSIDPGTGGNTIYF.

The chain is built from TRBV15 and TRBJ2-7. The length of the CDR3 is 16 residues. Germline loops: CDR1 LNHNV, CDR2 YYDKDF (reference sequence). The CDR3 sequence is CATSRERSSSYYEQYF.

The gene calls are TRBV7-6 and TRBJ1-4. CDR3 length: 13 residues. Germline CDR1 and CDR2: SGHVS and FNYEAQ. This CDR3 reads CASSSDSGEKLFF.

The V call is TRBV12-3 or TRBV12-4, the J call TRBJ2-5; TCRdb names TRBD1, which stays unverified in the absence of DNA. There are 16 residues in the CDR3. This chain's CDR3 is CASTSGGRGAQETQYF.

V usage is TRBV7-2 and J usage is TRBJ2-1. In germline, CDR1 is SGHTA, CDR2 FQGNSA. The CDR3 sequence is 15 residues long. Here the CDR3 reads CASSLALSSYNEQFF.

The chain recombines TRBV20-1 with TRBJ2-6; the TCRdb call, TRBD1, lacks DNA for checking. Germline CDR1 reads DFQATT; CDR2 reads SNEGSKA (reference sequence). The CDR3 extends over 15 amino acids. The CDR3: CSATSTGSGANVLTF.

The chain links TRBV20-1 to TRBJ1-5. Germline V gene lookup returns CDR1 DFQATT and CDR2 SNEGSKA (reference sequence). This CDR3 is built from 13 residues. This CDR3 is CSARDRSNQPQHF.

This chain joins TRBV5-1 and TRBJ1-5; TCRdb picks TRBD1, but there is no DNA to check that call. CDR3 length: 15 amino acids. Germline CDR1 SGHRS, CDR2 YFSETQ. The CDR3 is CASSPDSPGNQPQHF.

The CDR3 sequence is CASSPRKAGGGELFF. The chain carries TRBV7-9 and TRBJ2-2. The CDR3 runs to 15 residues. Germline V gives CDR1 SEHNR, CDR2 FQNEAQ (reference sequence).

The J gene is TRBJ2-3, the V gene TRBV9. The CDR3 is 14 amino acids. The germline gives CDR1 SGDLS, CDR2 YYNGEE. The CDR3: CASSEGRGTDTQYF. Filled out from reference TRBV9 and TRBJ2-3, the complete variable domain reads DSGVTQTPKHLITATGQRVTLRCSPRSGDLSVYWYQQSLDQGLQFLIQYYNGEERAKGNILERFSAQQFPDLHSELNLSSLELGDSALYFCASSEGRGTDTQYFGPGTRLTVL.

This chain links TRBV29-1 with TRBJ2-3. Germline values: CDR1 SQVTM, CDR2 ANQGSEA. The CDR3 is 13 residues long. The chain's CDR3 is CSVEYRSTDTQYF.

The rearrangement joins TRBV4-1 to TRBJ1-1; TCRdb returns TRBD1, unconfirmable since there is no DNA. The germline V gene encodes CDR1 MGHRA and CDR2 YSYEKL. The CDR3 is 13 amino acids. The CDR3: CASSQAGATEAFF.

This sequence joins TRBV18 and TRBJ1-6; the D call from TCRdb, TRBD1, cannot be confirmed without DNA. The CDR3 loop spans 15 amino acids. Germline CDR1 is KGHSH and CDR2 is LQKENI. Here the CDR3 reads CASSPPTGGNSPLHF.

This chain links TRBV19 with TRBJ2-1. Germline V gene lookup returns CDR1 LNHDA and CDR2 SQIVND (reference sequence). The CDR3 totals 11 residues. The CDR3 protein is CASSMGNEQFF. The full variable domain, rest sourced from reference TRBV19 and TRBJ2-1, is DGGITQSPKYLFRKEGQNVTLSCEQNLNHDAMYWYRQDPGQGLRLIYYSQIVNDFQKGDIAEGYSVSREKKESFPLTVTSAQKNPTAFYLCASSMGNEQFFGPGTRLTVL.

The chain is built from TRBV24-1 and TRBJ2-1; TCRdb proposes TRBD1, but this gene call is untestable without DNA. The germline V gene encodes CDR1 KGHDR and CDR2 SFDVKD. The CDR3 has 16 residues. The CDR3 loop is CATSESTGGGYNEQFF.